The clone carrying this TCR beta chain was counted a single time. Its antigen is currently unknown. The time point is: cycle 4 day 1 (C4D1), after 5 to 7 weeks of nivolumab. Each and every patient relapsed after autologous stem cell transplantation, and patients got differing brentuximab vedotin exposure. By magnetic negative selection, CD4+ T cells were purified from thawed PBMCs. This record comes from a study of PD-1 blockade in classical Hodgkin lymphoma. Study-wide results and limits: Baseline TCR diversity was reportedly lower in newly diagnosed patients than healthy donors. After ASCT, patients who started nivolumab under 1 year later were excluded.

The CDR3 has 14 amino acids. Germline loops: CDR1 SGHNT, CDR2 YYREEE (reference sequence). V was clipped by 2 bases and J by 6 bases; unmatched bases: 6. Method: immunoSEQ multiplex PCR; TCRdb's copy keeps in-frame clones and lacks some. Counted here are around 37,000 clones, approximately 90% occurring once; the ten biggest clones make up 0.25% to 0.35%. The chain has TRBV5-4 and TRBJ2-3; 7 bases are shared with TRBD1. Material: CD4+ T cells from blood, obtained before the fourth cycle of nivolumab. The TCR originated in a human donor with classical Hodgkin lymphoma. CDR3 loop: CASSFDRVVDTQYF. CDR3 sequence (DNA): TGTGCCAGCAGCTTTGACAGGGTGGTGGATACGCAGTATTTT.